This T cell receptor beta chain was documented in a study of PD-L1 blockade in urothelial cancer. Whole-study context: Every 3 weeks, patients received intravenous atezolizumab 1,200 mg, beginning 2014.

The CDR3 consists of 14 residues. V was shortened by 4 bases and J by 4 bases, with 10 bases between the two germline ends. Germline CDR1 and CDR2: MNHEY and SVGAGI. TCRdb's copy holds only in-frame clones and misses some; the assay was immunoSEQ multiplex PCR. The data contain just under 65,000 clones, 81% of them singletons. Time point indicated: pretreatment peripheral blood. Each individual provided 1 to 8 samples (taken pretreatment and on-treatment). Sequencing was performed on PBMCs, taken around atezolizumab (anti-PD-L1) treatment. This receptor was obtained from a man between 65 and 85 years old with urothelial cancer. The chain is built from TRBV6-5 and TRBJ1-4; no reliable D call. Here the CDR3 DNA reads TGTGCCAGCAGTTTGTCGAGGGATAATGAAAAACTGTTTTTT. Translating gives CASSLSRDNEKLFF.